This T cell receptor beta chain was identified in a study of shared clonotypes between healthy human individuals. Study overall: CD4 naive cells filled three plates per donor, CD4 memory three, CD8 naive two and CD8 memory one. Findings of the study overall: The study found lower generation probabilities in non-shared clonotypes than in those shared by all four donors.

Comments on this clone: Its specificity is not known.

This CDR3 is built from 14 residues. CDR1 and CDR2 (germline): SGHRS, YFSETQ. Trimming stripped 7 bases from V and 2 bases from J, with 13 bases between. The protocol was immunoSEQ multiplex PCR, while the TCRdb copy is restricted to in-frame clones and leaves out a portion. The data show around 2.5 million clones, under 95% seen once. Source material: naive CD4+ T cells from PBMCs. Subset denoted: CD45RA+ positively selected. The sequence was obtained from a man younger than 35 in good health. Some clones in this sample may be carry-over from other donors' samples. The chain is built from TRBV5-1 and TRBJ2-1; TRBD1 or TRBD2 may be the D gene (5 bases each). Here the CDR3 DNA reads TGCGCCAGCGGGGAAAGGGGAGCCTACAATGAGCAGTTCTTC. Translation: CASGERGAYNEQFF.